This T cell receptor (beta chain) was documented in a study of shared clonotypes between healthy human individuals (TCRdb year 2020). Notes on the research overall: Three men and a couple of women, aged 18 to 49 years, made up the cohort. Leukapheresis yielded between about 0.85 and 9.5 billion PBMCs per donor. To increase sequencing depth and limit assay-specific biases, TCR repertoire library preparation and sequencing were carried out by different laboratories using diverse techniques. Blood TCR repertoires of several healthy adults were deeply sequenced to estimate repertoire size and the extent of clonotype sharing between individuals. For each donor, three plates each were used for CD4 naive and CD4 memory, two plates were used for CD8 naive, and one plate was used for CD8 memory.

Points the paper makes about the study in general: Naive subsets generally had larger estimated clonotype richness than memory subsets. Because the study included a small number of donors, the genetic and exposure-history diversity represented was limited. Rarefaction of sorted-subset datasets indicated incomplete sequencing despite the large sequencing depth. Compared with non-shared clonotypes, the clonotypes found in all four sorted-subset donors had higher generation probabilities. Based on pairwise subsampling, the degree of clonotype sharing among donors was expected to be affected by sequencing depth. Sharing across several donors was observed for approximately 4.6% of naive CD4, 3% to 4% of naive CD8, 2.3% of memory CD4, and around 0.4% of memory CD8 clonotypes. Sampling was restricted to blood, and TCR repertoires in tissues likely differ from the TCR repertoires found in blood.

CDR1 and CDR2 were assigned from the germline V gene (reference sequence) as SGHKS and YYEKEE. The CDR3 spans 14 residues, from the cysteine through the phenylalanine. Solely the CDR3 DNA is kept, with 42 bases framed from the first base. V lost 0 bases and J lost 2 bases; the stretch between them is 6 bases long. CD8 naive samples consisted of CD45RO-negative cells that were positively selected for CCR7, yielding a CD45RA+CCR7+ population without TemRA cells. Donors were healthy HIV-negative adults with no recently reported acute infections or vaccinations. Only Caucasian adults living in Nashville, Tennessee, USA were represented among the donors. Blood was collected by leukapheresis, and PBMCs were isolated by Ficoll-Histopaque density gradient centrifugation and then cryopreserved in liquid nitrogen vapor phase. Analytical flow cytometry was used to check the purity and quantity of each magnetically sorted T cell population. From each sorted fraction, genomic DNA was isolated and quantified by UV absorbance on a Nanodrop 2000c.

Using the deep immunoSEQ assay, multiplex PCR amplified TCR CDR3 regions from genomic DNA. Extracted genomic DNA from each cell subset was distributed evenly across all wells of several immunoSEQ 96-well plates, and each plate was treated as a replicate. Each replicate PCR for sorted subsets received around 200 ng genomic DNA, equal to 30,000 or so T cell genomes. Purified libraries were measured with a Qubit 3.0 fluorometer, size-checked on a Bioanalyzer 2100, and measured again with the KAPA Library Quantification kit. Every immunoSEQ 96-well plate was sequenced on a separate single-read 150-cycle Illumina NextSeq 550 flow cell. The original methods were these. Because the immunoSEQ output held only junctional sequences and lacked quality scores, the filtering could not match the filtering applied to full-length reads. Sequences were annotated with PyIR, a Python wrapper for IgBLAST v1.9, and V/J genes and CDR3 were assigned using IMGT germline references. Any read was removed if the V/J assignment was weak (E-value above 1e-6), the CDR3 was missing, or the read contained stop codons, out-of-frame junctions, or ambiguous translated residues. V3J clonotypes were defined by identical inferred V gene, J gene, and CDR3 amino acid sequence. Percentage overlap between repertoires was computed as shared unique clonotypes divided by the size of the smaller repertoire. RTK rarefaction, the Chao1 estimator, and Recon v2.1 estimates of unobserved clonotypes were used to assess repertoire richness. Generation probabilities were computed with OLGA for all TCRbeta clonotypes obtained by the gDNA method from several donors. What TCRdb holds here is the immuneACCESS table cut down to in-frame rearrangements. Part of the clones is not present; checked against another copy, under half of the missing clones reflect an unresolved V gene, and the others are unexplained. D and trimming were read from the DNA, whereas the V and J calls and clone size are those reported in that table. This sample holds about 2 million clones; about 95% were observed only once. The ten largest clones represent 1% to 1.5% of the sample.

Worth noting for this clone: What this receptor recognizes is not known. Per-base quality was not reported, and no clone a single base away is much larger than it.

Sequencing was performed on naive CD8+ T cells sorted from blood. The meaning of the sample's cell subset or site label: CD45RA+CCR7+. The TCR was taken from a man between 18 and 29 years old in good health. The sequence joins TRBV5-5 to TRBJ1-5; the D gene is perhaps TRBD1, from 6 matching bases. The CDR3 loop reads CASSLEGGNQPQHF. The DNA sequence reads TGTGCCAGCAGCTTGGAGGGGGGCAATCAGCCCCAGCATTTT.